These 30 T cell receptor beta chains were all obtained from the same sample, sequenced in a study of blood T cell repertoires in COVID-19. The assay was immunoSEQ multiplex PCR, and TCRdb's table has in-frame clones only and misses some. Among approximately 100,000 clones listed, around nine tenths were seen once. The sample consisted of peripheral blood. The receptors derive from a man in his 70s with acute or convalescent COVID-19.

V and J are TRBV27 and TRBJ2-1; 8 bases align to TRBD2. The CDR3 extends over 12 amino acids. The germline V gene has CDR1 MNHEY and CDR2 SMNVEV (reference sequence). Unmatched junction bases numbered 1, after V lost 5 bases and J lost 7 bases. The CDR3 here is CASSREGNEQFF. DNA for the CDR3: TGTGCCAGCAGTCGGGAGGGAAATGAGCAGTTCTTC.

This clone was recorded once. The V and J genes are TRBV7-2 and TRBJ1-5, with D maybe TRBD1 (5 bases). Germline-derived CDR1 and CDR2 are SGHTA and FQGNSA. Trimming shortened V by 2 bases and J by 3 bases, and 11 bases separated the two germline ends. The CDR3 contains 15 residues. CDR3 coding DNA: TGTGCCAGCAGCTTAACGGGGGTACCCAATCAGCCCCAGCATTTT. Its translation: CASSLTGVPNQPQHF.

This clone has a single count. The rearrangement uses TRBV7-2 and TRBJ1-6, with TRBD1 matching over 11 bases. V lost 4 bases, J lost 7 bases, and 3 bases stayed unmatched. Germline CDR1 is SGHTA and CDR2 is FQGNSA. The CDR3 runs to 15 residues. The CDR3 protein is CASSSRDRGNSPLHF. DNA of the CDR3: TGTGCCAGCAGCTCCAGGGACAGGGGGAATTCACCCCTCCACTTT. Full variable domain (missing parts from reference TRBV7-2 and TRBJ1-6): GAGVSQSPSNKVTEKGKDVELRCDPISGHTALYWYRQSLGQGLEFLIYFQGNSAPDKSGLPSDRFSAERTGGSVSTLTIQRTQQEDSAVYLCASSSRDRGNSPLHFGNGTRLTVT.

The chain recombines TRBV7-2 with TRBJ1-6, with a tentative D call TRBD1 (5 bases). CDR3 length: 16 residues. Germline assignment: CDR1 SGHTA and CDR2 FQGNSA. The V end was cut by 1 base, the J end by 7 bases, with 14 bases between. The CDR3 protein is CASSLGGGIGNSPLHF. The CDR3 DNA sequence: TGTGCCAGCAGCTTAGGGGGGGGAATTGGGAATTCACCCCTCCACTTT. Looking up the rest from reference TRBV7-2 and TRBJ1-6 gives the full variable domain: GAGVSQSPSNKVTEKGKDVELRCDPISGHTALYWYRQSLGQGLEFLIYFQGNSAPDKSGLPSDRFSAERTGGSVSTLTIQRTQQEDSAVYLCASSLGGGIGNSPLHFGNGTRLTVT.

The chain is built from TRBV5-1 and TRBJ2-5; 7 nucleotides line up with TRBD1. The trim removed 3 bases at V and 5 bases at J, leaving 7 bases unmatched. The germline gives CDR1 SGHRS, CDR2 YFSETQ. The CDR3 covers 14 residues. The CDR3 reads CASSSDRARETQYF. The CDR3 nucleotides read TGCGCCAGCAGCTCTGACAGGGCAAGGGAGACCCAGTACTTC.

This sequence joins TRBV11-2 and TRBJ2-7; D possibly corresponds to TRBD2 (6 bases). The V end lost 5 bases, the J end lost 2 bases, and 13 bases lay between the germline ends. CDR3 length equals 14 residues. The germline gives CDR1 SGHAT, CDR2 FQNNGV. In nucleotides, the CDR3 is TGTGCCAGCAGCCCCGGAGGGGCGACCTACGAGCAGTACTTC. It specifies CASSPGGATYEQYF.

This chain joins TRBV27 and TRBJ2-1, with D perhaps TRBD2 (5 bases). V was pared by 2 bases and J by 8 bases, with 10 bases between. Germline V lookup: CDR1 MNHEY, CDR2 SMNVEV (reference sequence). The CDR3 loop spans 13 amino acids. The CDR3 spells CASSLARGYEQFF. CDR3 nucleotides: TGTGCCAGCAGTTTAGCCCGGGGTTATGAGCAGTTCTTC.

The chain combines TRBV24-1 with TRBJ2-1, with TRBD2 as a possible D gene (5 bases). The CDR3 covers 18 residues. Trimming left V 4 bases short and J 0 bases short, with 18 bases between. Germline CDR1 reads KGHDR; CDR2 reads SFDVKD. As DNA, the CDR3 is TGTGCCACCAGTGACCCCACTAGTTACCCGAGCTCCTACAATGAGCAGTTCTTC. It is translated as CATSDPTSYPSSYNEQFF.

CDR3 coding DNA: TGTGCCAGCAACTCCGGGACTAGCGGGAGTGTTGAGCAGTTCTTC. This gives the protein CASNSGTSGSVEQFF. The chain employs TRBV7-2 and TRBJ2-1; TRBD2 agrees at 14 bases. Germline CDR1 SGHTA, CDR2 FQGNSA. There are 15 residues in the CDR3. J lost 9 bases, V lost 7 bases, and 8 bases had no gene match. The full variable domain, rest sourced from reference TRBV7-2 and TRBJ2-1, is GAGVSQSPSNKVTEKGKDVELRCDPISGHTALYWYRQSLGQGLEFLIYFQGNSAPDKSGLPSDRFSAERTGGSVSTLTIQRTQQEDSAVYLCASNSGTSGSVEQFFGPGTRLTVL.

This chain uses TRBV18 with TRBJ2-7, with 9 bases matching TRBD2. The ends lost 6 bases at V and 3 bases at J; junction bases unmatched: 9. The CDR3 contains 15 residues. Germline lookup yields CDR1 KGHSH and CDR2 LQKENI. Here the CDR3 reads CASSPSGKPNYEQYF. CDR3 coding DNA: TGTGCCAGCTCGCCTAGCGGGAAACCCAACTACGAGCAGTACTTC. The variable domain in full, with the rest retrieved from reference TRBV18 and TRBJ2-7, is NAGVMQNPRHLVRRRGQEARLRCSPMKGHSHVYWYRQLPEEGLKFMVYLQKENIIDESGMPKERFSAEFPKEGPSILRIQQVVRGDSAAYFCASSPSGKPNYEQYFGPGTRLTVT.

The V gene is TRBV28, the J gene TRBJ1-3; TRBD1 might be the D (6 bases). The CDR3 covers 16 residues. Per germline, CDR1 MDHEN and CDR2 SYDVKM. V was trimmed by 2 bases and J by 2 bases, leaving 13 bases between them. The CDR3 is CASSLATGLTGNTIYF. The DNA for the CDR3 is TGTGCCAGCAGTTTAGCTACAGGGCTGACTGGAAACACCATATATTTT.

The chain recombines TRBV5-1 with TRBJ1-5; 7 bases line up with TRBD1. The length of the CDR3 is 14 residues. The germline V gene has CDR1 SGHRS and CDR2 YFSETQ. The junction had 3 bases not matched to a gene; V was cut back by 4 bases and J by 2 bases. CDR3 amino acids: CASSSGQGNQPQHF. Written as DNA, the CDR3 is TGCGCCAGCAGCAGCGGACAGGGCAATCAGCCCCAGCATTTT.

The chain joins TRBV12-3 or TRBV12-4 to TRBJ1-5, with a weak D call TRBD1 (6 bases). V lost 3 bases and J lost 6, with 9 bases in between. The CDR3 consists of 13 residues. The CDR3 loop is CASSLRGGQPQHF. CDR3 nucleotides: TGTGCCAGCAGTTTGAGGGGGGGTCAGCCCCAGCATTTT.

V and J are TRBV24-1 and TRBJ2-2; D is possibly TRBD2 (6 bases). Germline-derived CDR1 and CDR2 are KGHDR and SFDVKD. Between the trimmed V and J ends, which lost 2 bases and 6 bases, there was a span of 15 bases. The CDR3 has 16 residues. The CDR3 sequence is CATSDYSQAGPGELFF. CDR3 DNA: TGTGCCACCAGTGATTATAGTCAAGCGGGTCCCGGGGAGCTGTTTTTT.

The chain combines TRBV4-1 with TRBJ1-3; TRBD1 matches 8 bases. The CDR3 totals 16 residues. CDR1 MGHRA and CDR2 YSYEKL come from the germline V gene. V lost 4 bases to trimming and J lost 7 bases; unmatched junction nucleotides: 12. CDR3 nucleotides: TGCGCCAGCAGCCCCTTAGACAGGGGAGGTTTGAACACCATATATTTT. Protein product: CASSPLDRGGLNTIYF.

The rearrangement uses TRBV18 and TRBJ2-7; D is perhaps TRBD1 (6 bases). CDR1 and CDR2 (germline): KGHSH, LQKENI. V lost 2 bases and J 3 bases, leaving 8 bases between the germline ends. This CDR3 is 13 amino acids long. Here the CDR3 reads CASSPYRVYEQYF. In DNA, the CDR3 is TGTGCCAGCTCACCATACAGGGTCTACGAGCAGTACTTC.

The V and J genes are TRBV12-3 or TRBV12-4 and TRBJ2-4; a possible D gene is TRBD2 (5 bases). The CDR3 contains 13 residues. The V end was cut by 6 bases, the J end by 8 bases, with 14 bases between. DNA of the CDR3: TGTGCCAGCAGATTTGCTTTCGGGGACATTCAGTACTTC. Protein product: CASRFAFGDIQYF.

V is TRBV29-1 and J is TRBJ2-3; TRBD2 matches 12 bases. This CDR3 comprises 15 residues. Trimming took 6 bases from V and 1 from J; bases not matched to a gene: 5. The germline V gene encodes CDR1 SQVTM and CDR2 ANQGSEA. The CDR3 loop reads CSVGRTSGGTDTQYF. The CDR3 DNA is TGCAGCGTGGGACGGACTAGCGGGGGCACAGATACGCAGTATTTT.

This rearrangement joins TRBV5-4 to TRBJ1-1; D is unresolved. Germline V gives CDR1 SGHNT, CDR2 YYREEE (reference sequence). V was cut by 0 bases and J by 11 bases, with 11 bases left in between. The CDR3 runs to 12 residues. CDR3 DNA sequence: TGTGCCAGCAGCTTGGGATTCGGTCTGGCTTTCTTT. Amino acids: CASSLGFGLAFF.

The rearrangement joins TRBV7-9 to TRBJ1-1; 11 nucleotides line up with TRBD1. Losses at the gene ends were 4 bases for V and 7 bases for J; bases not matched to a gene: 2. This CDR3 region has 13 residues. CDR1 SEHNR and CDR2 FQNEAQ come from the germline V gene (reference sequence). CDR3 amino acids: CASSSGQGDEAFF. The DNA for the CDR3 is TGTGCCAGCAGCTCGGGACAGGGGGATGAAGCTTTCTTT.

The chain recombines TRBV5-6 with TRBJ1-4; D might be TRBD1 (6 bases). Germline V CDR1 and CDR2: SGHDT, YYEEEE. This CDR3 has 14 amino acids. V lost 4 bases and J 8 bases, leaving 15 bases between the germline ends. Here the CDR3 DNA reads TGTGCCAGCAGCAACTCACAGGGAGGGGAAAAACTGTTTTTT. Encoded protein: CASSNSQGGEKLFF. Looking up the rest from reference TRBV5-6 and TRBJ1-4 gives the full variable domain: DAGVTQSPTHLIKTRGQQVTLRCSPKSGHDTVSWYQQALGQGPQFIFQYYEEEERQRGNFPDRFSGHQFPNYSSELNVNALLLGDSALYLCASSNSQGGEKLFFGSGTQLSVL.

This chain connects TRBV18 to TRBJ2-7; 10 bases map to TRBD1. Trimming removed 10 bases from V and 7 bases from J; junction bases left unmatched: 7. The CDR3 contains 12 residues. The germline CDR1 and CDR2 sequences are KGHSH and LQKENI. The CDR3 is CATRGTGEEQYF. The CDR3 bases are TGTGCCACCCGCGGGACAGGGGAAGAGCAGTACTTC.

The chain combines TRBV5-1 with TRBJ2-1; 8 bases are shared with TRBD2. This CDR3 is built from 15 residues. Germline CDR1 SGHRS, CDR2 YFSETQ. V lost 2 bases and J lost 9; bases outside the gene matches: 10. The CDR3 sequence is CASSLSGGSYGEQFF. In nucleotides, the CDR3 is TGCGCCAGCAGCTTAAGCGGGGGATCTTACGGTGAGCAGTTCTTC.

This chain uses TRBV5-5 with TRBJ1-5, with D possibly matching TRBD1 (6 bases). The CDR3 contains 16 residues. Germline V gives CDR1 SGHKS, CDR2 YYEKEE (reference sequence). V lost 0 bases and J 0 bases, leaving 10 bases between the germline ends. CDR3 protein: CASSLGGTNSNQPQHF. CDR3 sequence (DNA): TGTGCCAGCAGCTTGGGGGGGACAAATAGCAATCAGCCCCAGCATTTT.

The chain combines TRBV27 with TRBJ1-1; D is unresolved. Looked up from germline, CDR1 is MNHEY and CDR2 is SMNVEV (reference sequence). The CDR3 covers 13 residues. V was shortened by 6 bases and J by 1 base, with 9 bases between the two germline ends. CDR3 in amino acids: CASSLIQNTEAFF. The CDR3 DNA reads TGTGCCAGCAGCCTTATACAGAACACTGAAGCTTTCTTT.

The chain links TRBV7-9 to TRBJ2-4; 7 bases map to TRBD2. CDR3 length: 17 residues. Germline V gene lookup returns CDR1 SEHNR and CDR2 FQNEAQ (reference sequence). The junction had 11 bases not matched to a gene; V was cut back by 2 bases and J by 4 bases. This CDR3 is CASSLYPTTSPKNIQYF. CDR3 in DNA: TGTGCCAGCAGCTTATACCCAACGACTAGCCCTAAAAACATTCAGTACTTC.

The J gene is TRBJ1-4, the V gene TRBV11-3; D gene uncertain. Germline CDR1 reads SGHNT; CDR2 reads YENEEA. The CDR3 totals 14 residues. The ends were cut back, 1 base at V and 5 bases at J, with 8 bases in the middle. CDR3 region: CASSLVSSNEKLFF. For the CDR3, the DNA is TGTGCCAGCAGCTTAGTATCCTCCAATGAAAAACTGTTTTTT.

The chain uses TRBV3-1 (or the pseudogene TRBV3-2) and TRBJ2-1, with 12 bases lining up with TRBD2. Losses at the gene ends were 1 base for V and 10 bases for J; bases not matched to a gene: 5. Germline V gene sequence: CDR1 LGHDT, CDR2 YNNKEL (reference sequence). CDR3 length: 15 amino acids. CDR3 amino acids: CASSQGASGGAEQFF. In nucleotides, the CDR3 is TGTGCCAGCAGCCAAGGGGCTAGCGGGGGGGCCGAGCAGTTCTTC.

The rearrangement joins TRBV6-5 to TRBJ1-3; TRBD1 matches 7 bases. The V segment lost 2 bases and the J segment 7 bases; nucleotides outside the gene matches: 8. The CDR3 loop spans 15 amino acids. The germline V gene encodes CDR1 MNHEY and CDR2 SVGAGI. CDR3 sequence (DNA): TGTGCCAGCAGTTACACCGCGACAGGGATCAACACCATATATTTT. Translation gives CASSYTATGINTIYF.

The chain couples TRBV6-2 or TRBV6-3 to TRBJ1-5; D not certain. This CDR3 spans 12 amino acids. The V gene's germline CDR1 is MNHEY and CDR2 SVGEGT. The V end lost 4 bases, the J end lost 11 bases, and 12 bases lay between the germline ends. The CDR3 coding sequence is TGTGCCAGCAGTTCCGTGAGCCAGGCCCAGCATTTT. The encoded protein is CASSSVSQAQHF.